Following are 9 T cell receptor beta chains from one sample sequenced in a study of blood T cell repertoires in COVID-19. Repertoires were generated with immunoSEQ multiplex PCR, while TCRdb's copy carries only in-frame clones and drops some. The data hold 75,000 to 95,000 clones, with 88% observed a single time. Sequencing input: peripheral blood. All receptors derive from a human donor in a cohort sampled during active COVID-19.

The gene calls are TRBV5-4 and TRBJ2-7, with 10 bases that match TRBD2. Germline V gene data show CDR1 as SGHNT and CDR2 as YYREEE (reference sequence). V trimming: 0 bases; J trimming: 3 bases; junction bases outside the gene matches: 6. The CDR3 is made up of 16 amino acids. CDR3 DNA sequence: TGTGCCAGCAGCTTGGAGGTTACTAGCGGGAACTACGAGCAGTACTTC. This gives the protein CASSLEVTSGNYEQYF.

The genes are TRBV11-2 and TRBJ1-1; 9 positions match TRBD1. The CDR3 spans 14 residues. Per the germline V gene, CDR1 is SGHAT and CDR2 is FQNNGV. After removal of 5 bases from V and 5 bases from J, the junction contained 6 bases not matched to a gene. The CDR3 region is CASSNRGQGTEAFF. The CDR3 nucleotides are TGTGCCAGCAGCAACAGGGGGCAGGGGACTGAAGCTTTCTTT.

The V and J genes are TRBV5-1 and TRBJ2-3; 9 positions match TRBD2. V lost 4 bases, J lost 0 bases, and 12 bases stayed unmatched. This CDR3 comprises 18 residues. In germline, CDR1 is SGHRS, CDR2 YFSETQ. The CDR3 loop is CASSLSPLTSGSTDTQYF. In DNA, the CDR3 is TGCGCCAGCAGCCTATCCCCCTTAACTAGCGGGAGCACAGATACGCAGTATTTT.

This chain links TRBV30 with TRBJ2-7; 9 bases align to TRBD1. Unmatched junction bases numbered 10, after V lost 3 bases and J lost 4 bases. The CDR3 consists of 15 residues. Germline V CDR1 and CDR2: GTSNPN, SVGIG (reference sequence). The CDR3 here is CAWSKAGTGNYEQYF. The CDR3, as DNA: TGTGCCTGGAGCAAAGCCGGGACAGGGAATTACGAGCAGTACTTC.

V and J are TRBV29-1 and TRBJ2-1; 7 positions match TRBD2. V shed 4 bases and J 5 bases; nucleotides not matched to a gene: 17. The CDR3 is 17 residues long. Germline loops: CDR1 SQVTM, CDR2 ANQGSEA. The CDR3 is CSVAGDDRDYWNNEQFF. The CDR3 region has the DNA TGCAGCGTTGCGGGGGACGACCGGGACTATTGGAACAATGAGCAGTTCTTC.

The chain uses TRBV10-3 and TRBJ2-1, with TRBD2 identical over 13 bases. Germline loops: CDR1 ENHRY, CDR2 SYGVKD. Losses at the gene ends were 5 bases for V and 7 bases for J; bases not matched to a gene: 5. There are 15 residues in the CDR3. The DNA for the CDR3 is TGTGCCATCAGTCCGGGACTAGCGGGATTGAATGAGCAGTTCTTC. Translating gives CAISPGLAGLNEQFF.

The rearrangement uses TRBV7-8 and TRBJ2-1; 8 bases align to TRBD2. V was clipped by 1 base and J by 4 bases; unmatched bases: 15. Germline lookup yields CDR1 SGHVS and CDR2 FQNEAQ. The CDR3 spans 19 residues. The DNA of the CDR3 is TGTGCCAGCAGCTTAGACCCGAGGGGTCTAGCGGGTTCGTACAATGAGCAGTTCTTC. Residues: CASSLDPRGLAGSYNEQFF.

This clone rates as medium-sized (0.01 to 0.1%). The chain has TRBV28 and TRBJ2-7; TRBD1 might be the D (6 bases). The V end lost 6 bases, the J end lost 4 bases, and 13 bases lay between the germline ends. There are 13 residues in the CDR3. CDR1 and CDR2 (germline): MDHEN, SYDVKM. Written as DNA, the CDR3 is TGTGCCAGCAGCCTCAGGGGACGTTACGAGCAGTACTTC. Translated: CASSLRGRYEQYF. Together with reference TRBV28 and TRBJ2-7, the CDR3 gives the full variable domain: DVKVTQSSRYLVKRTGEKVFLECVQDMDHENMFWYRQDPGLGLRLIYFSYDVKMKEKGDIPEGYSVSREKKERFSLILESASTNQTSMYLCASSLRGRYEQYFGPGTRLTVT.

This rearrangement joins TRBV2 to TRBJ2-7, with 7 bases lining up with TRBD1. With 3 bases clipped from V and 2 bases from J, the junction kept 7 bases outside the gene matches. Per germline, CDR1 SNHLY and CDR2 FYNNEI. The CDR3 totals 15 residues. CDR3 sequence: CASSDKGQIPYEQYF. CDR3 DNA sequence: TGTGCCAGCAGTGATAAGGGACAGATTCCCTACGAGCAGTACTTC.